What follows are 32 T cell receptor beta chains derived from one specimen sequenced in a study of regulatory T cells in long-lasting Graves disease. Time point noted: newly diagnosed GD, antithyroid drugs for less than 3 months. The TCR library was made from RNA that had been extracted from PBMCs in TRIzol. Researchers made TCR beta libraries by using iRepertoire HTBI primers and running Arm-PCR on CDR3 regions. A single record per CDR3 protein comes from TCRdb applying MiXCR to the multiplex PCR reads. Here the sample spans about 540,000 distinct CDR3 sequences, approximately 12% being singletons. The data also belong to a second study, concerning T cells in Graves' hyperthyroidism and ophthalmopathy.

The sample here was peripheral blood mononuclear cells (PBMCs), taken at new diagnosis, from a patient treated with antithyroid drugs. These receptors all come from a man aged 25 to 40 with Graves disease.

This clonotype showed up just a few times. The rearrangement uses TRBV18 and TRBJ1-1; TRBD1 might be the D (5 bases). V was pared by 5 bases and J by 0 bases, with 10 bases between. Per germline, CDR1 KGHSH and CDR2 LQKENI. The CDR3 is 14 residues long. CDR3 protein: CASSSGQVNTEAFF. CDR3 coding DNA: TGTGCCAGCTCATCCGGACAAGTGAACACTGAAGCTTTCTTT. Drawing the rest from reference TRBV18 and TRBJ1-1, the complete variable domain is NAGVMQNPRHLVRRRGQEARLRCSPMKGHSHVYWYRQLPEEGLKFMVYLQKENIIDESGMPKERFSAEFPKEGPSILRIQQVVRGDSAAYFCASSSGQVNTEAFFGQGTRLTVV.

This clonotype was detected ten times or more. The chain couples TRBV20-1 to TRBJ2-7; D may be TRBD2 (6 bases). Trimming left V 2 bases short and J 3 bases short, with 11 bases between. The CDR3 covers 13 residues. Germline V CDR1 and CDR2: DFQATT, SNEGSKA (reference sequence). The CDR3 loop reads CSARTSSNYEQYF. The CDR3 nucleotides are TGCAGTGCTAGAACTAGCTCAAACTACGAGCAGTACTTC.

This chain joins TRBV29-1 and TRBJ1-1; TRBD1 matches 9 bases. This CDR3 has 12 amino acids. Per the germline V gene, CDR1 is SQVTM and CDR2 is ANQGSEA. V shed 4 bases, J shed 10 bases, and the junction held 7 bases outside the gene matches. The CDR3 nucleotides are TGCAGCGTTGGGGGACAGGGTTGGGGAGCTTTCTTT. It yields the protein CSVGGQGWGAFF.

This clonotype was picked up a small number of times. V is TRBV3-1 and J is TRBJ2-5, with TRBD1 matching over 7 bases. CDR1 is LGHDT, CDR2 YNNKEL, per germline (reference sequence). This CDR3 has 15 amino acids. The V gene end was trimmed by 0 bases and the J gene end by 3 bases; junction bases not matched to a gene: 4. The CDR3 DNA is TGTGCCAGCAGCCAAGATGTGACAGGGAAAGAGACCCAGTACTTC. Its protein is CASSQDVTGKETQYF.

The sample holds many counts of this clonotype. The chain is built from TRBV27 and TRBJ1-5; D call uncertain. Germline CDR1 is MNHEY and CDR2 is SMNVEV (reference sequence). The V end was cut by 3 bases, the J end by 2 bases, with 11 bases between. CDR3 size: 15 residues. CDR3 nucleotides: TGTGCCAGCAGTTTGTGGAACGGGGGCAATCAGCCCCAGCATTTT. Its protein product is CASSLWNGGNQPQHF.

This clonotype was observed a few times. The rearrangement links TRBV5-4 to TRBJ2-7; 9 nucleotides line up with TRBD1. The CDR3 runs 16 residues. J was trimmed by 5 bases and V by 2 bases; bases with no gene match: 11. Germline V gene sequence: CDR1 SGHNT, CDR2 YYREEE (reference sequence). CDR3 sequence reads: CASSFFWGQGIDEQYF. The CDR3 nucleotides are TGTGCCAGCAGCTTCTTCTGGGGACAGGGCATCGACGAGCAGTACTTC.

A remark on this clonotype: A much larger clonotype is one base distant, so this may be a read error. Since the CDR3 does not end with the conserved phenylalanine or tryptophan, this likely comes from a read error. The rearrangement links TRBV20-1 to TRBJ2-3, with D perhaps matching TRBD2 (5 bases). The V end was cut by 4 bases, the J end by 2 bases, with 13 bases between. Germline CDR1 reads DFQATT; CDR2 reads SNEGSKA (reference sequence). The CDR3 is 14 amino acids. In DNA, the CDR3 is TGCAGTGCTATTCTTCAGCGGCTCACAGATACGCAGTATCTT. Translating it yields CSAILQRLTDTQYL.

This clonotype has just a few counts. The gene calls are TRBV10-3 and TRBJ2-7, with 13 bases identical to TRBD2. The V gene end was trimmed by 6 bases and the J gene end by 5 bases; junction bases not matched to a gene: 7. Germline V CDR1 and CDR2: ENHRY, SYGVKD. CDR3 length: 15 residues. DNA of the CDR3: TGTGCCATCAGGGCTGGGACTAGCGGGATAAACGAGCAGTACTTC. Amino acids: CAIRAGTSGINEQYF.

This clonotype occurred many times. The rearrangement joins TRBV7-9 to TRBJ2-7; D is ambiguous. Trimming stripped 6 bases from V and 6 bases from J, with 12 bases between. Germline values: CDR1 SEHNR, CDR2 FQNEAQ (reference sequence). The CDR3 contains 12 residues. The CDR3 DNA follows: TGTGCCAGCAGACCCGACCTTGCCGAGCAGTACTTC. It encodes CASRPDLAEQYF.

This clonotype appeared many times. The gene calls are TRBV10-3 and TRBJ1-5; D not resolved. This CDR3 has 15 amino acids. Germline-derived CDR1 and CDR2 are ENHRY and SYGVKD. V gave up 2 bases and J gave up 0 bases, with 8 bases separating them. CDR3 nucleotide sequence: TGTGCCATCAGTGAGGCCCGGGATAGCAATCAGCCCCAGCATTTT. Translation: CAISEARDSNQPQHF.

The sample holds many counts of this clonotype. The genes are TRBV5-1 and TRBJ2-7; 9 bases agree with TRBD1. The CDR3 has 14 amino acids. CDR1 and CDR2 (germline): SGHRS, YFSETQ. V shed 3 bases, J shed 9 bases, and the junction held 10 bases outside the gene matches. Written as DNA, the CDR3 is TGCGCCAGCAGCTCCGAGGGGACAGGGAGCGGGCAGTACTTC. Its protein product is CASSSEGTGSGQYF. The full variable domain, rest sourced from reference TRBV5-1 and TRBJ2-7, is KAGVTQTPRYLIKTRGQQVTLSCSPISGHRSVSWYQQTPGQGLQFLFEYFSETQRNKGNFPGRFSGRQFSNSRSEMNVSTLELGDSALYLCASSSEGTGSGQYFGPGTRLTVT.

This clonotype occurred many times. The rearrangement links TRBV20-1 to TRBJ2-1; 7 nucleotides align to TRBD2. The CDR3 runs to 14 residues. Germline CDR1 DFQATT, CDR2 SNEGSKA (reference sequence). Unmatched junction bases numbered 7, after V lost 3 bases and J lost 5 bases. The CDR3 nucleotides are TGCAGTGCTAGGATGGTAGCGGGCCACAATGAGCAGTTCTTC. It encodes CSARMVAGHNEQFF.

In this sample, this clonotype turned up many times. The CDR3 loop is CATSVRDTSTDTQYF. CDR3 sequence (DNA): TGTGCCACCAGTGTCCGGGATACCAGCACAGATACGCAGTATTTT. The chain combines TRBV24-1 with TRBJ2-3, with D maybe TRBD2 (5 bases). V lost 5 bases to trimming and J lost 0 bases, with 11 bases between them. The CDR3 contains 15 residues. Germline CDR1 KGHDR, CDR2 SFDVKD.

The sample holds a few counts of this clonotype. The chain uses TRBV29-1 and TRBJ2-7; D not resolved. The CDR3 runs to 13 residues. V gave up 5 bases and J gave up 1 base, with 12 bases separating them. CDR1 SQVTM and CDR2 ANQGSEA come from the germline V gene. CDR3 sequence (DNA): TGCAGCGTTCTGCCCCAGACGTCCTACGAGCAGTACTTC. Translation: CSVLPQTSYEQYF.

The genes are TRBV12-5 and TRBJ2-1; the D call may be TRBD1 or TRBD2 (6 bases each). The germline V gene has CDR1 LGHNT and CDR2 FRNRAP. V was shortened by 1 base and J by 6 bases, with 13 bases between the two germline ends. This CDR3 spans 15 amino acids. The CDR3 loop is CASGLAARGGNEQFF. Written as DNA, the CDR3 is TGTGCTAGTGGTTTGGCGGCCAGGGGAGGCAATGAGCAGTTCTTC.

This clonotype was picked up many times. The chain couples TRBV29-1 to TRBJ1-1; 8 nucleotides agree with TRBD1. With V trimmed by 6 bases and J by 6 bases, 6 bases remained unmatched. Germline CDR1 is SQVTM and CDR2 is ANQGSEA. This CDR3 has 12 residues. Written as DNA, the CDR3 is TGCAGCGTGACAGGGGATATCGCTGAAGCTTTCTTT. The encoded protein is CSVTGDIAEAFF. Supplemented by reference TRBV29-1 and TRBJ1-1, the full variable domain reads SAVISQKPSRDICQRGTSLTIQCQVDSQVTMMFWYRQQPGQSLTLIATANQGSEATYESGFVIDKFPISRPNLTFSTLTVSNMSPEDSSIYLCSVTGDIAEAFFGQGTRLTVV.

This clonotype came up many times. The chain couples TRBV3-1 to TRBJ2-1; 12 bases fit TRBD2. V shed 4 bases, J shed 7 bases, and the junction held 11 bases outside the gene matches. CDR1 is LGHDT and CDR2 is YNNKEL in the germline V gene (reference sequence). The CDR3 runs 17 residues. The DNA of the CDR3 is TGTGCCAGCAGCCTCCAGACTAGCGGGAGACCCTCGAATGAGCAGTTCTTC. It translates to CASSLQTSGRPSNEQFF.

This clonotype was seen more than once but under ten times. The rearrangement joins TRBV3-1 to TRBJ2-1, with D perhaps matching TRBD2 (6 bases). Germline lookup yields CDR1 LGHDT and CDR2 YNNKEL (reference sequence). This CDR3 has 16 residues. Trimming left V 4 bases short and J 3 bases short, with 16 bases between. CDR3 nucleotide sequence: TGTGCCAGCAGCCCTTTAGGGAGGACGATCTACAATGAGCAGTTCTTC. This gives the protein CASSPLGRTIYNEQFF.

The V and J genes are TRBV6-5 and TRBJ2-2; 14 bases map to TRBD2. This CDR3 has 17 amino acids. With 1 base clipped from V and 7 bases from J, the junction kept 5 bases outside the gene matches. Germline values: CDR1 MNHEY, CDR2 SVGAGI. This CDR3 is CASSYLGLAGDSGELFF. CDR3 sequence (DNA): TGTGCCAGCAGTTACTTGGGACTAGCGGGAGACAGCGGGGAGCTGTTTTTT.

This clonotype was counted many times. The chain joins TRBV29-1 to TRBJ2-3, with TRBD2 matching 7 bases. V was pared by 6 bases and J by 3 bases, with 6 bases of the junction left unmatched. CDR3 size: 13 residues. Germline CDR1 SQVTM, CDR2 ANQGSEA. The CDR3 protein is CSVGGAHTDTQYF. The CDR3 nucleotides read TGCAGCGTGGGAGGGGCGCATACAGATACGCAGTATTTT.

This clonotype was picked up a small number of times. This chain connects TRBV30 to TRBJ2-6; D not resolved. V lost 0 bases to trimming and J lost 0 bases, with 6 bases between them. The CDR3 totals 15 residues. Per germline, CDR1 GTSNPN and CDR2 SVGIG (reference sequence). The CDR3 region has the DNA TGTGCCTGGAGTGTACTATACTCTGGGGCCAACGTCCTGACTTTC. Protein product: CAWSVLYSGANVLTF.

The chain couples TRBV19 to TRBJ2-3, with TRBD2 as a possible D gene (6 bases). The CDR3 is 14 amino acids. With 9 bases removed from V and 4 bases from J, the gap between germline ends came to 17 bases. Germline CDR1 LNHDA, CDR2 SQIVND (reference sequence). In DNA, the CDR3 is TGTGCCAGGCGGGTTGGGGGGAGAGCAGATACGCAGTATTTT. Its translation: CARRVGGRADTQYF.

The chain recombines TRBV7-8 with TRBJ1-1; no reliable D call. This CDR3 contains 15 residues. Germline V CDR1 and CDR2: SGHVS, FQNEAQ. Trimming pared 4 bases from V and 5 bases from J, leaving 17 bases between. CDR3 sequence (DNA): TGTGCCAGCAGCTCCCAAATGAACAGACGGACTGAAGCTTTCTTT. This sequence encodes CASSSQMNRRTEAFF.

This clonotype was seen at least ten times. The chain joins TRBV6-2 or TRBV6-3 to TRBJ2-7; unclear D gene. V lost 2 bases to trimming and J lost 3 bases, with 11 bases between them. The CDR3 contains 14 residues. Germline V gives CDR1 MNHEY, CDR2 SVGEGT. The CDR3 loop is CASSYEGTFYEQYF. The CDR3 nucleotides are TGTGCCAGCAGTTACGAAGGAACCTTCTACGAGCAGTACTTC.

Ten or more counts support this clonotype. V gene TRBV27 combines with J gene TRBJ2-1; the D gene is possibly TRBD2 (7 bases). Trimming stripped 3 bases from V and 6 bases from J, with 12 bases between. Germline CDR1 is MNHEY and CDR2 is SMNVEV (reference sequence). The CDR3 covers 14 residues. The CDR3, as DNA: TGTGCCAGCAGTTTGGGAGGGGGGGGCAATGAGCAGTTCTTC. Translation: CASSLGGGGNEQFF.

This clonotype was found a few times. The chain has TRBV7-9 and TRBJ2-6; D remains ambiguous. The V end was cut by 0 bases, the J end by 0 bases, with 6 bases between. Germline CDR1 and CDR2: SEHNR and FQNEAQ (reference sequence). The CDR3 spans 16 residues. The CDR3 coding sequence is TGTGCCAGCAGCTTAGCGGACCTCTCTGGGGCCAACGTCCTGACTTTC. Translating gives CASSLADLSGANVLTF.

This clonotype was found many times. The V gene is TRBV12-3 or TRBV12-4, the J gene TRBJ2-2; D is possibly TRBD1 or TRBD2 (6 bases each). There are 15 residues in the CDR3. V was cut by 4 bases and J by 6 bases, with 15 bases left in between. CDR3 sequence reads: CASSSGGSGAGELFF. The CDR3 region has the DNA TGTGCCAGCAGTTCCGGGGGCTCGGGTGCCGGGGAGCTGTTTTTT.

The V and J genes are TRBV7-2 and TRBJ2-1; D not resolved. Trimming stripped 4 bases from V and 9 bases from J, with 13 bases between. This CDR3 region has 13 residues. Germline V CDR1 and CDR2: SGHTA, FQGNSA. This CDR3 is CASSSHLGSEQFF. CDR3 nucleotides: TGTGCCAGCAGCTCCCACCTTGGCAGTGAGCAGTTCTTC. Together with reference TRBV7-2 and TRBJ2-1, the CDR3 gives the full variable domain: GAGVSQSPSNKVTEKGKDVELRCDPISGHTALYWYRQSLGQGLEFLIYFQGNSAPDKSGLPSDRFSAERTGGSVSTLTIQRTQQEDSAVYLCASSSHLGSEQFFGPGTRLTVL.

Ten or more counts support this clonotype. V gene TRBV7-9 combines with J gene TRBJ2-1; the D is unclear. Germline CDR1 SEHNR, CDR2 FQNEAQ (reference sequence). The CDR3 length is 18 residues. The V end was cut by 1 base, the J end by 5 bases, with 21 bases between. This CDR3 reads CASSLVRSLKLLHNEQFF. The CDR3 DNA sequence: TGTGCCAGCAGCTTAGTCCGGTCTCTCAAACTCCTCCACAATGAGCAGTTCTTC.

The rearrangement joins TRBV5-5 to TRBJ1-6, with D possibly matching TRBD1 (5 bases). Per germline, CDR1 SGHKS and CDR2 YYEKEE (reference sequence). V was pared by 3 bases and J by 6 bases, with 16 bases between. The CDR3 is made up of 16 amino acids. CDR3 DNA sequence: TGTGCCAGCAGCTGGGGGACCAGCTTTATTAATTCACCCCTCCACTTT. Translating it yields CASSWGTSFINSPLHF.

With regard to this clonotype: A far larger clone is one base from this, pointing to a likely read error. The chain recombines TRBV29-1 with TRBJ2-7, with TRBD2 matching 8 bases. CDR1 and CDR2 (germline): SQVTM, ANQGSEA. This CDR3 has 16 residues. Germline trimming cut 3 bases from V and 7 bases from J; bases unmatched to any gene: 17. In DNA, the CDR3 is TGCAGCGTTGAGGCGGGGGGCTGGAACACCTACAATGAGCAGTACTTC. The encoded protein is CSVEAGGWNTYNEQYF.

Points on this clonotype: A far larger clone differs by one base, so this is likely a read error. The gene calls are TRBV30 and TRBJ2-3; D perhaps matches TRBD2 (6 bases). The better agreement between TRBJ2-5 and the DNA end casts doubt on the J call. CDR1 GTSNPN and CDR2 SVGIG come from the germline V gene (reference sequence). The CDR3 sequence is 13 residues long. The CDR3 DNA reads TGTGCCTGGGGGCCGGGAGTACAAGAGACCCAGTACTTC. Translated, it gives CAWGPGVQETQYF.